This paragraph covers one T cell receptor beta chain sequence. This specimen comes from a study of T cell changes during pregnancy in multiple sclerosis. TCRdb's copy holds only in-frame clones and misses some; the assay was immunoSEQ multiplex PCR. The sample has about 77,000 clones, around nine tenths seen once. The junction had 10 bases not matched to a gene; V was cut back by 8 bases and J by 0 bases. CDR1 KGHSH and CDR2 LQKENI come from the germline V gene. The CDR3 extends over 17 amino acids. The source of this sequence is a female donor with multiple sclerosis, enrolled in a pregnancy study. V usage is TRBV18 and J usage is TRBJ2-6, with 7 bases fitting TRBD1. Sequenced material: peripheral blood, taken before pregnancy. The DNA for the CDR3 is TGTGCCAGCCTTCCGGGGACAGCCCTCTCTGGGGCCAACGTCCTGACTTTC. It is translated as CASLPGTALSGANVLTF.